The next 15 T cell receptor beta chains were all read from a single sample in a study of OX40 agonist ivuxolimab in advanced cancers. Method: immunoSEQ multiplex PCR; TCRdb's copy keeps in-frame clones and lacks some. The sample carries roughly 60,000 clones, 65% to 90% recorded once. The sample consisted of CD4+ or CD8+ T cells sorted from blood, taken in a trial of the OX40 agonist ivuxolimab. The receptors shown here come from an adult with an advanced solid tumor such as melanoma, head and neck, liver or kidney cancer.

The chain joins TRBV28 to TRBJ1-3; weak D call: TRBD1 (5 bases). CDR1 MDHEN and CDR2 SYDVKM come from the germline V gene. V was clipped by 3 bases and J by 5 bases, with 11 bases between them. There are 14 residues in the CDR3. The CDR3 DNA is TGTGCCAGCAGTTTGGGGGGGTTCCGAAACACCATATATTTT. It yields the protein CASSLGGFRNTIYF.

This clone appeared once. The chain has TRBV6-5 and TRBJ2-1; TRBD2 aligns across 14 bases. Unmatched junction bases numbered 6, after V lost 5 bases and J lost 9 bases. The CDR3 totals 15 residues. The germline gives CDR1 MNHEY, CDR2 SVGAGI. The CDR3 DNA reads as TGTGCCAGCAGTACCCCGACTAGCGGGAGGGTTGAGCAGTTCTTC. Its translation: CASSTPTSGRVEQFF.

The chain carries TRBV5-1 and TRBJ2-3, with D perhaps given as TRBD1 or TRBD2 (6 bases each). Germline CDR1 and CDR2: SGHRS and YFSETQ. This CDR3 contains 15 residues. The V end was cut by 0 bases, the J end by 6 bases, with 14 bases between. The CDR3 loop is CASSLEGGGRDTQYF. CDR3 nucleotides: TGCGCCAGCAGCTTGGAAGGAGGGGGGAGGGATACGCAGTATTTT.

The chain combines TRBV5-1 with TRBJ2-2; D may be TRBD2 (5 bases). Germline assignment: CDR1 SGHRS and CDR2 YFSETQ. Trimming shortened V by 0 bases and J by 0 bases, and 12 bases separated the two germline ends. CDR3 length: 17 amino acids. The CDR3 coding sequence is TGCGCCAGCAGCTTGGCCATGGGGAGACCGAACACCGGGGAGCTGTTTTTT. Translated, it gives CASSLAMGRPNTGELFF.

This clone was counted between two and nine times. V is TRBV19 and J is TRBJ1-4; D call uncertain. The CDR3 runs 16 residues. Trimming cost V 0 bases and J 8 bases, with 16 bases left between them. The V gene's germline CDR1 is LNHDA and CDR2 SQIVND (reference sequence). The CDR3 reads CASSIEAGQSGEKLFF. DNA of the CDR3: TGTGCCAGTAGTATAGAGGCCGGTCAGAGCGGCGAAAAACTGTTTTTT.

The genes are TRBV11-3 and TRBJ2-1; no definite D call. The V and J ends lost 1 base and 4 bases respectively, with 8 bases between them. The germline CDR1 and CDR2 sequences are SGHNT and YENEEA. The CDR3 has 14 amino acids. The chain's CDR3 is CASSLVGAYNEQFF. For the CDR3, the DNA is TGTGCCAGCAGCTTAGTTGGAGCTTACAATGAGCAGTTCTTC. The variable domain in full, completed from reference TRBV11-3 and TRBJ2-1, reads EAGVVQSPRYKIIEKKQPVAFWCNPISGHNTLYWYLQNLGQGPELLIRYENEEAVDDSQLPKDRFSAERLKGVDSTLKIQPAELGDSAVYLCASSLVGAYNEQFFGPGTRLTVL.

CDR3 sequence (DNA): TGTGCCAGCAGCCAGGCCTCCAGGGATTTGGCCACAAAAGAGACCCAGTACTTC. This gives the protein CASSQASRDLATKETQYF. The chain couples TRBV14 to TRBJ2-5, with D maybe TRBD1 (5 bases). The ends were cut back, 3 bases at V and 3 bases at J, with 23 bases in the middle. Germline V gives CDR1 SGHDN, CDR2 FVKESK. The CDR3 contains 18 residues.

The V gene is TRBV11-2, the J gene TRBJ1-3, with D hard to call. The CDR3 extends over 16 amino acids. The ends were cut back, 1 base at V and 0 bases at J, with 10 bases in the middle. CDR1 is SGHAT, CDR2 FQNNGV, per germline. CDR3 amino acids: CASSLVGSYSGNTIYF. The CDR3 region has the DNA TGTGCCAGCAGCTTAGTGGGGTCTTACTCTGGAAACACCATATATTTT.

The chain has TRBV12-5 and TRBJ2-3; D possibly corresponds to TRBD1 (5 bases). Trimming left V 3 bases short and J 2 bases short, with 21 bases between. The CDR3 loop spans 18 amino acids. Germline V gene data show CDR1 as LGHNT and CDR2 as FRNRAP. The CDR3: CASGFPPSQGLLTDTQYF. Here the CDR3 DNA reads TGTGCTAGTGGTTTCCCCCCATCGCAGGGCCTCCTCACAGATACGCAGTATTTT.

The chain combines TRBV5-1 with TRBJ2-7; 7 bases line up with TRBD1. From germline, CDR1 is SGHRS and CDR2 YFSETQ. The CDR3 sequence is 15 residues long. J lost 1 base, V lost 4 bases, and 8 bases had no gene match. CDR3 sequence (DNA): TGCGCCAGCAGCGTCGACAGGGATACGTCCTACGAGCAGTACTTC. Encoded protein: CASSVDRDTSYEQYF.

The sample holds a few counts of this clone. At one of its ends the junction is not consistent with the germline gene, which may arise from a read error. V and J are TRBV15 and TRBJ2-3, with TRBD1 matching 9 bases. Germline V CDR1 and CDR2: LNHNV, YYDKDF (reference sequence). The CDR3 contains 12 residues. This CDR3 reads CATSRDKGQGGF. The CDR3 DNA is TGTGCCACCAGCAGAGATAAGGGACAGGGAGGATTT. Together with reference TRBV15 and TRBJ2-3, the CDR3 gives the full variable domain: DAMVIQNPRYQVTQFGKPVTLSCSQTLNHNVMYWYQQKSSQAPKLLFHYYDKDFNNEADTPDNFQSRRPNTSFCFLDIRSPGLGDTAMYLCATSRDKGQGGFGPGTRLTVL.

The genes are TRBV6-5 and TRBJ2-2; D call uncertain. CDR1 MNHEY and CDR2 SVGAGI come from the germline V gene. The CDR3 contains 15 residues. Trimming shortened V by 0 bases and J by 0 bases, and 5 bases separated the two germline ends. CDR3 in amino acids: CASSYSTPNTGELFF. For the CDR3, the DNA is TGTGCCAGCAGTTACTCAACTCCGAACACCGGGGAGCTGTTTTTT.

The chain combines TRBV6-1 with TRBJ2-1; 7 nucleotides line up with TRBD1. In germline, CDR1 is MNHNS, CDR2 SASEGT. J gave up 0 bases and V 3 bases, and 5 bases lay outside the gene matches. The CDR3 runs to 16 residues. The CDR3 DNA sequence: TGTGCCAGCAGTGAGAGGACAGGAAGCTCCTACAATGAGCAGTTCTTC. This codes for CASSERTGSSYNEQFF.

V gene TRBV10-3 combines with J gene TRBJ2-7; D uncertain. The CDR3 spans 12 residues. Trimming shortened V by 3 bases and J by 3 bases, and 6 bases separated the two germline ends. CDR1 ENHRY and CDR2 SYGVKD come from the germline V gene. The CDR3 reads CAISDWVYEQYF. The CDR3 bases are TGTGCCATCAGTGACTGGGTCTACGAGCAGTACTTC.

The chain joins TRBV29-1 to TRBJ2-2; D perhaps matches TRBD1 (6 bases). This CDR3 comprises 15 residues. From germline, CDR1 is SQVTM and CDR2 ANQGSEA. Trimming removed 5 bases at V and 0 bases at J, with 13 bases between. CDR3 nucleotides: TGCAGCGTTCTGTTTGGGACATCGAACACCGGGGAGCTGTTTTTT. Residues: CSVLFGTSNTGELFF.